The TCR beta chain under discussion was sequenced for a study of radiation and T cells in renal cell carcinoma. The table came from immunoSEQ multiplex PCR; TCRdb's copy has only in-frame clones and leaves some out. The sample lists fewer than 200,000 clones, about 87% occurring once. Sample time point: blood 4 weeks post-SBRT, at nephrectomy. As to treatment: 15 Gy SBRT to primary tumor, nephrectomy 4 weeks later. Trimming removed 3 bases from V and 9 bases from J, with 34 bases in between. CDR1 and CDR2 (germline): SGHRS, YFSETQ. There are 19 residues in the CDR3. This receptor was identified in a woman between 45 and 65 years old with renal cell carcinoma. Sample: blood, taken from a patient whose treatment included radiotherapy and nephrectomy. This chain uses TRBV5-1 with TRBJ2-7; D perhaps matches TRBD2 (10 bases). CDR3 loop: CASSSDWDRATSGYPPQYF. The CDR3 nucleotides are TGCGCCAGCAGCTCCGATTGGGACAGGGCGACTAGCGGGTACCCCCCGCAGTACTTC.